Below, one T cell receptor beta chain is given with its context. Trimming took off 7 bases at V and 5 bases at J, with 15 bases between the two ends. CDR1 PRHDT and CDR2 FYEKMQ come from the germline V gene (reference sequence). The CDR3 runs 13 residues. The data were taken from a study of cytomegalovirus exposure and HLA in healthy donors. Profiling relied on immunoSEQ multiplex PCR, and the TCRdb table lists in-frame clones only, not all of them. There are 60,000 or so clones in the sample; about 91% occur only once, and over 2% lies in the top ten. The rearrangement joins TRBV13 to TRBJ2-7, with D possibly being TRBD1 (5 bases). The receptor comes from a woman in her twenties or thirties in good health and CMV-seronegative. The sequenced sample was PBMCs. The CDR3 here is CASKAQGYNEQYF. CDR3 nucleotides: TGTGCCAGCAAGGCCCAGGGCTACAACGAGCAGTACTTC.